This passage covers 30 T cell receptor beta chains from one sample sequenced in a study of T cell responses to AZD1222 COVID-19 vaccine. Clones were sequenced by immunoSEQ multiplex PCR, and TCRdb holds only the in-frame ones, with some missing. The data contain 200,000 to 250,000 clones, 90% to 95% of them seen just once; the ten biggest clones take up 1.5% to 2%. Source: peripheral blood, taken 28 days after the second dose of the MenACWY control vaccine. These receptors all stem from an adult who received the MenACWY meningococcal vaccine as a control.

V is TRBV29-1 and J is TRBJ2-1; TRBD2 matches at 9 bases. From germline, CDR1 is SQVTM and CDR2 ANQGSEA. V lost 7 bases to trimming and J lost 2 bases; unmatched junction nucleotides: 6. The CDR3 is 14 residues long. The CDR3 DNA reads as TGCAGCGGCTTTGCGGGAGGGACCTACAATGAGCAGTTCTTC. It is translated as CSGFAGGTYNEQFF.

V and J are TRBV28 and TRBJ1-4; 7 nucleotides agree with TRBD1. J gave up 7 bases and V 3 bases, and 8 bases lay outside the gene matches. Germline values: CDR1 MDHEN, CDR2 SYDVKM. The CDR3 sequence is 15 residues long. CDR3 loop: CASSFRGVGSEKLFF. The CDR3 DNA sequence: TGTGCCAGCAGTTTCAGGGGGGTTGGGAGTGAAAAACTGTTTTTT.

J is TRBJ2-7 and V is TRBV2; D ambiguous. This CDR3 has 12 amino acids. Trimming stripped 1 base from V and 5 bases from J, with 6 bases between. Germline lookup yields CDR1 SNHLY and CDR2 FYNNEI. The CDR3, as DNA: TGTGCCAGCAGTGAAGGGCGGAACGAGCAGTACTTC. This translates into CASSEGRNEQYF.

The rearrangement links TRBV28 to TRBJ2-7, with TRBD1 identical over 8 bases. The trim removed 5 bases at V and 5 bases at J, leaving 8 bases unmatched. This CDR3 is 14 amino acids long. Germline assignment: CDR1 MDHEN and CDR2 SYDVKM. CDR3 region: CASSPGQGPHEQYF. Written as DNA, the CDR3 is TGTGCCAGCAGTCCCGGACAGGGTCCCCACGAGCAGTACTTC.

The rearrangement uses TRBV7-2 and TRBJ1-5, with a tentative D call TRBD1 (5 bases). The V and J ends lost 4 bases and 7 bases respectively, with 14 bases between them. CDR1 is SGHTA and CDR2 is FQGNSA in the germline V gene. This CDR3 has 14 residues. The CDR3: CASSSVRGDQPQHF. CDR3 DNA: TGTGCCAGCAGCTCCGTAAGGGGTGACCAGCCCCAGCATTTT. The variable domain in full, completed from reference TRBV7-2 and TRBJ1-5, reads GAGVSQSPSNKVTEKGKDVELRCDPISGHTALYWYRQSLGQGLEFLIYFQGNSAPDKSGLPSDRFSAERTGGSVSTLTIQRTQQEDSAVYLCASSSVRGDQPQHFGDGTRLSIL.

The chain links TRBV7-9 to TRBJ2-7, with D perhaps matching TRBD1 or TRBD2 (5 bases each). V was clipped by 3 bases and J by 3 bases, with 6 bases between them. CDR1 is SEHNR and CDR2 is FQNEAQ in the germline V gene (reference sequence). The CDR3 covers 12 residues. CDR3 DNA: TGTGCCAGCAGCTTGAGGGGCTACGAGCAGTACTTC. The encoded protein is CASSLRGYEQYF.

Regarding this clone: Other nucleotide sequences from this sample produce the same CDR3. The chain carries TRBV5-1 and TRBJ2-2; D unresolved. The germline CDR1 and CDR2 sequences are SGHRS and YFSETQ. The CDR3 consists of 13 residues. Trimming cost V 2 bases and J 1 base, with 3 bases left between them. CDR3 DNA sequence: TGCGCCAGCAGCTTAAGGAACACCGGGGAGCTGTTTTTT. Amino acid sequence: CASSLRNTGELFF.

The gene calls are TRBV3-1 (or the pseudogene TRBV3-2) and TRBJ2-5, with a possible D match to TRBD1 (6 bases). The CDR3 totals 14 residues. Germline-derived CDR1 and CDR2 are LGHDT and YNNKEL (reference sequence). With 0 bases removed from V and 5 bases from J, the gap between germline ends came to 10 bases. The CDR3 protein is CASSQEGRGETQYF. The CDR3 bases are TGTGCCAGCAGCCAAGAGGGTAGGGGGGAGACCCAGTACTTC.

The rearrangement links TRBV4-3 to TRBJ2-7; the match to TRBD2 covers 10 bases. The CDR3 extends over 14 amino acids. V trimming: 5 bases; J trimming: 7 bases; junction bases outside the gene matches: 8. Germline V gene sequence: CDR1 LGHNA, CDR2 YSLEER. In DNA, the CDR3 is TGCGCCAGCAGCGACGGGACTAGCGTGGGGGAGCAGTACTTC. It codes for CASSDGTSVGEQYF.

The rearrangement joins TRBV5-1 to TRBJ2-6, with 9 bases matching TRBD1. J gave up 2 bases and V 4 bases, and 10 bases lay outside the gene matches. This CDR3 is built from 18 residues. CDR1 and CDR2 from the germline V gene are SGHRS and YFSETQ. The CDR3 nucleotides are TGCGCCAGCAGCGACCGGGACAGGGTCCTCCCTGGGGCCAACGTCCTGACTTTC. As protein: CASSDRDRVLPGANVLTF.

The rearrangement uses TRBV6-5 and TRBJ1-2, with 8 bases that match TRBD1. The V gene end was trimmed by 7 bases and the J gene end by 0 bases; junction bases not matched to a gene: 7. The germline CDR1 and CDR2 sequences are MNHEY and SVGAGI. There are 15 residues in the CDR3. This chain's CDR3 is CASNDRGPANYGYTF. The CDR3 nucleotides read TGTGCCAGCAACGACAGGGGACCAGCTAACTATGGCTACACCTTC.

The chain recombines TRBV6-5 with TRBJ1-1; D uncertain. V was pared by 6 bases and J by 6 bases, with 8 bases between. The germline gives CDR1 MNHEY, CDR2 SVGAGI. This CDR3 has 11 residues. The CDR3 DNA sequence: TGTGCCAGCAGAATTGATTCTGAAGCTTTCTTT. Its translation is CASRIDSEAFF.

V usage is TRBV29-1 and J usage is TRBJ2-5; no firm D call. Germline V CDR1 and CDR2: SQVTM, ANQGSEA. Trimming pared 4 bases from V and 5 bases from J, leaving 5 bases between. The CDR3 is 10 amino acids. CDR3 loop: CSVVKETQYF. The CDR3 DNA sequence: TGCAGCGTTGTCAAGGAGACCCAGTACTTC.

The V call is TRBV9, the J call TRBJ1-1; D is undetermined. V lost 4 bases and J lost 3, with 7 bases in between. Germline loops: CDR1 SGDLS, CDR2 YYNGEE. The CDR3 contains 12 residues. CDR3 residues: CASSPLDTEAFF. CDR3 nucleotide sequence: TGTGCCAGCAGCCCCCTCGACACTGAAGCTTTCTTT.

The V call is TRBV28, the J call TRBJ1-4, with 8 bases that match TRBD1. Germline V gene sequence: CDR1 MDHEN, CDR2 SYDVKM. The CDR3 extends over 17 amino acids. V was clipped by 5 bases and J by 0 bases; unmatched bases: 8. The CDR3 loop reads CASSDPGTGATNEKLFF. CDR3 in DNA: TGTGCCAGCAGTGATCCGGGGACAGGAGCAACTAATGAAAAACTGTTTTTT. Full variable domain (remainder filled in from reference TRBV28 and TRBJ1-4): DVKVTQSSRYLVKRTGEKVFLECVQDMDHENMFWYRQDPGLGLRLIYFSYDVKMKEKGDIPEGYSVSREKKERFSLILESASTNQTSMYLCASSDPGTGATNEKLFFGSGTQLSVL.

CDR3 amino acids: CASSSAGGGQETQYF. Here the CDR3 DNA reads TGTGCCAGCAGCTCGGCGGGCGGGGGACAAGAGACCCAGTACTTC. The chain couples TRBV7-6 to TRBJ2-5, with TRBD2 identical over 7 bases. The CDR3 sequence is 15 residues long. The ends lost 4 bases at V and 2 bases at J; junction bases unmatched: 7. Germline lookup yields CDR1 SGHVS and CDR2 FNYEAQ.

The chain uses TRBV5-1 and TRBJ2-7; 9 bases fit TRBD2. After removal of 1 base from V and 6 bases from J, the junction contained 5 bases not matched to a gene. The CDR3 spans 14 residues. Germline V gene lookup returns CDR1 SGHRS and CDR2 YFSETQ. The CDR3: CASSLSSGNAEQYF. CDR3 DNA sequence: TGCGCCAGCAGCTTGTCTAGCGGGAATGCCGAGCAGTACTTC.

The chain's CDR3 is CASSFLGTSYEQYF. CDR3 in DNA: TGTGCCAGCAGCTTTTTGGGCACCTCCTACGAGCAGTACTTC. The chain couples TRBV7-9 to TRBJ2-7; no reliable D call. V was cut by 3 bases and J by 0 bases, with 9 bases left in between. The CDR3 length is 14 residues. Per germline, CDR1 SEHNR and CDR2 FQNEAQ (reference sequence).

Written as DNA, the CDR3 is TGTGCCAGCAGCGTAGGAAGGGGACGGGGGACCCAGTACTTC. Translation: CASSVGRGRGTQYF. This chain connects TRBV9 to TRBJ2-5; tentatively, D is TRBD1 or TRBD2 (5 bases each). V lost 0 bases to trimming and J lost 7 bases, with 13 bases between them. This CDR3 spans 14 amino acids. Germline values: CDR1 SGDLS, CDR2 YYNGEE.

J is TRBJ2-3 and V is TRBV6-6; no firm D call. The CDR3 loop spans 13 amino acids. Germline CDR1 MNHNY, CDR2 SVGAGI (reference sequence). The ends were cut back, 2 bases at V and 4 bases at J, with 7 bases in the middle. CDR3 coding DNA: TGTGCCAGCAGTTACGCGCAGGCAGATACGCAGTATTTT. Translated: CASSYAQADTQYF.

The V call is TRBV11-2, the J call TRBJ2-7; D not resolved. The V gene's germline CDR1 is SGHAT and CDR2 FQNNGV. The CDR3 is 12 residues long. Trimming stripped 0 bases from V and 7 bases from J, with 7 bases between. CDR3 coding DNA: TGTGCCAGCAGCTTAGATCTATATGAGCAGTACTTC. This encodes CASSLDLYEQYF.

The chain carries TRBV12-3 or TRBV12-4 and TRBJ2-5; perhaps TRBD1 as D (5 bases). V lost 5 bases and J lost 0, with 7 bases in between. The CDR3 length is 13 residues. CDR3 DNA: TGTGCCAGCAGTAGGGGCCACCAAGAGACCCAGTACTTC. Translated: CASSRGHQETQYF.

The chain joins TRBV5-8 to TRBJ1-2; D is unclear. The germline V gene encodes CDR1 SGHTS and CDR2 YDEGEE. This CDR3 comprises 12 residues. V was clipped by 0 bases and J by 4 bases, with 4 bases between them. The DNA for the CDR3 is TGTGCCAGCAGCTTGGGTACCTATGGCTACACCTTC. Protein: CASSLGTYGYTF.

This chain connects TRBV28 to TRBJ2-6; a weak D match, TRBD1 (5 bases). The germline V gene encodes CDR1 MDHEN and CDR2 SYDVKM. With 7 bases removed from V and 2 bases from J, the gap between germline ends came to 6 bases. The CDR3 has 13 amino acids. As DNA, the CDR3 is TGTGCCAGCAAGGGGCCTGGGGCCAACGTCCTGACTTTC. Translation gives CASKGPGANVLTF.

The chain has TRBV10-1 and TRBJ1-4, with 7 positions matching TRBD1. J was trimmed by 6 bases and V by 5 bases; bases with no gene match: 12. The CDR3 contains 16 residues. In germline, CDR1 is WNHNN, CDR2 SYGVQD (reference sequence). The CDR3 coding sequence is TGCGCCAGCAGTTCCAACAGGGGTTCGCAGTATGAAAAACTGTTTTTT. Translation gives CASSSNRGSQYEKLFF.

This clone came up many times. V usage is TRBV6-1 and J usage is TRBJ1-4; 9 nucleotides align to TRBD1. The V gene's germline CDR1 is MNHNS and CDR2 SASEGT. Trimming at V came to 2 bases and at J to 8 bases, leaving 9 bases not matched to a gene. The CDR3 covers 16 residues. CDR3 sequence reads: CASSEREGTGNEKLFF. In nucleotides, the CDR3 is TGTGCCAGCAGTGAACGGGAGGGGACAGGGAACGAAAAACTGTTTTTT.

This chain links TRBV12-3 or TRBV12-4 with TRBJ2-7; D not resolved. The germline V and J ends were trimmed by 3 bases and 1 base, with 4 bases remaining between them. There are 12 residues in the CDR3. This CDR3 is CASSLASYEQYF. In DNA form, the CDR3 reads TGTGCCAGCAGTTTGGCTTCCTACGAGCAGTACTTC.

This chain connects TRBV18 to TRBJ1-3; perhaps TRBD1 as D (6 bases). Germline values: CDR1 KGHSH, CDR2 LQKENI. V lost 2 bases, J lost 4 bases, and 18 bases lay in between. This CDR3 region has 17 residues. The CDR3 nucleotides are TGTGCCAGCTCACCAGTTCGGACAGCAAATCGAGGAAACACCATATATTTT. It codes for CASSPVRTANRGNTIYF. The full variable domain, in which reference TRBV18 and TRBJ1-3 provide the parts outside the CDR3, is NAGVMQNPRHLVRRRGQEARLRCSPMKGHSHVYWYRQLPEEGLKFMVYLQKENIIDESGMPKERFSAEFPKEGPSILRIQQVVRGDSAAYFCASSPVRTANRGNTIYFGEGSWLTVV.

The J gene is TRBJ2-1, the V gene TRBV25-1, with 12 bases aligning to TRBD2. The CDR3 runs 15 residues. Germline values: CDR1 MGHDK, CDR2 SYGVNS. V shed 6 bases, J shed 0 bases, and the junction held 0 bases outside the gene matches. CDR3 nucleotides: TGTGCCAGCAGGACTAGCGGGGGCTCCTACAATGAGCAGTTCTTC. It specifies CASRTSGGSYNEQFF.

This chain links TRBV28 with TRBJ2-3, with D perhaps matching TRBD2 (5 bases). The germline CDR1 and CDR2 sequences are MDHEN and SYDVKM. Trimming shortened V by 4 bases and J by 3 bases, and 8 bases separated the two germline ends. The CDR3 runs to 13 residues. Written as DNA, the CDR3 is TGTGCCAGCAGTTCCCCGGGGACAGATACGCAGTATTTT. Translated, it gives CASSSPGTDTQYF.